This T cell receptor (beta chain) was retrieved from a study of T cells in Graves' hyperthyroidism and ophthalmopathy. Notes on the study in general: Peripheral blood also featured most of the thyroid clonotypes expanded above 0.001. Ophthalmopathy got predicted by the model a median 6.5 months before its onset.

Researchers amplified the TCR beta CDR3 regions from RNA transcripts. The HTBI primer set served for first-round RT-PCR of the TCR CDR3. MiXCR, run by TCRdb on the multiplex PCR reads, gives a single entry per CDR3 protein. The repertoire consists of hundreds of thousands of distinct CDR3 sequences, with approximately 36% occurring once and the leading ten covering around a third. Patients between 18 and 65 years old had hyperthyroidism, newly diagnosed and lasting under 2 months. Exclusion of a patient resulted from uncontrolled infection, other autoimmune disease, pregnancy or lactation. This clonotype was counted a single time. Its cognate antigen is unknown. The sample comprised blood. The sequence came from a woman aged 40 to 50 with Graves' hyperthyroidism.

The CDR3 DNA reads TGTGCCAGCGTCAGTACTAGCGTCGCTGAGCAGTTCTTC. Residues: CASVSTSVAEQFF. The chain links TRBV2 to TRBJ2-5, with 7 bases identical to TRBD2. The DNA end is more similar to TRBJ2-1, so the J call may be wrong. Looked up from germline, CDR1 is SNHLY and CDR2 is FYNNEI. The CDR3 is made up of 13 amino acids.